The 5 T cell receptor beta chains below come from one sample, sequenced in a study of CD8+ T cells in alopecia areata. cDNA reverse transcribed from extracted RNA served as the sequencing template. Profiling relied on immunoSEQ multiplex PCR, and the TCRdb table lists in-frame clones only, not all of them. In the table there are roughly 150,000 clones, roughly 48% of which are singletons. The sequenced sample consisted of CD4+ T cells sorted from blood. All receptors come from a human donor with alopecia areata.

V gene TRBV29-1 combines with J gene TRBJ1-5; the D is unclear. In germline, CDR1 is SQVTM, CDR2 ANQGSEA. The V gene lost 4 bases and the J gene lost 4 bases, with 11 bases spanning the gap. The CDR3 totals 13 residues. For the CDR3, the DNA is TGCAGCGTTGCTACGACGGGGAATCAGCCCCAGCATTTT. Its translation: CSVATTGNQPQHF.

The chain joins TRBV6-5 to TRBJ2-4; no firm D call. V was pared by 4 bases and J by 0 bases, with 7 bases between. This CDR3 contains 14 residues. In germline, CDR1 is MNHEY, CDR2 SVGAGI. The CDR3 DNA reads as TGTGCCAGCAGTTCCATCGTAGCCAAAAACATTCAGTACTTC. Amino acid sequence: CASSSIVAKNIQYF.

This clone was counted between two and nine times. V usage is TRBV4-1 and J usage is TRBJ1-2; D gene unclear. Between the trimmed V and J ends, which lost 4 bases and 4 bases, there was a span of 19 bases. CDR3 size: 16 residues. The germline V gene encodes CDR1 MGHRA and CDR2 YSYEKL. The DNA for the CDR3 is TGCGCCAGCAGCCGGAATGACCGGGTTGCTATCTATGGCTACACCTTC. Translating it yields CASSRNDRVAIYGYTF.

The V call is TRBV29-1, the J call TRBJ1-2; possibly TRBD1 for D (5 bases). V was trimmed by 3 bases and J by 4 bases, leaving 15 bases between them. Per the germline V gene, CDR1 is SQVTM and CDR2 is ANQGSEA. The CDR3 length is 14 residues. CDR3: CSVDLPGRVYGYTF. The DNA for the CDR3 is TGCAGCGTTGATTTACCGGGGCGCGTCTATGGCTACACCTTC.

This clone has a handful of counts. One end of the junction is discordant with germline, which a read error may explain. This chain connects TRBV19 to TRBJ2-5, with 8 bases aligning to TRBD1. This CDR3 contains 12 residues. Germline V gene sequence: CDR1 LNHDA, CDR2 SQIVND (reference sequence). The CDR3 here is CASDRGRCGRDF. The CDR3 DNA sequence: TGTGCCAGCGACAGGGGCCGCTGCGGGCGAGACTTC.